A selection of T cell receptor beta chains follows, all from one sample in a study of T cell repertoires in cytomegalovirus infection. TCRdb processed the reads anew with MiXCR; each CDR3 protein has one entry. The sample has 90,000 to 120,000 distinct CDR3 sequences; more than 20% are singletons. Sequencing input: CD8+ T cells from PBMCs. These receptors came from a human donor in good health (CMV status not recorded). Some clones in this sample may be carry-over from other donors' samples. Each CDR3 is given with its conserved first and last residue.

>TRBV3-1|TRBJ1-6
CASSQERGSYNSPLHF
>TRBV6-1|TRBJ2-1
CASSEWGGPDFF
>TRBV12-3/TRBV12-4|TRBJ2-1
CASSLKGGDEQFF
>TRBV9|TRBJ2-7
CASSPRGGEREQYF
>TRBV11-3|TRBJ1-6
CASSLDDRDAYNSPLHF
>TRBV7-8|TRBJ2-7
CASSSQPQGTYEQYF
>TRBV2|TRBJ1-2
CASKGRSYGYTF
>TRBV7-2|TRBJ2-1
CASSPGTSGNEQFF
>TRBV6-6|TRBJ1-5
CASSYVTGVDQPQHF
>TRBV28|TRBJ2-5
CASSLRSEGGAETQYF
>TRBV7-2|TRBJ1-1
CASSRLGWNTEAFF
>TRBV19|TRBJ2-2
CASTRGKTGELFF
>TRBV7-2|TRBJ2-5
CASSRTGGAVRETQYF
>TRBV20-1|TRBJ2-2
CSAKGRRGNTGELFF
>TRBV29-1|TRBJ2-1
CSVEGVSGGTYNEQFF
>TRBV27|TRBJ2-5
CASSLSSGVWETQYF
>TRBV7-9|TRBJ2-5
CASSSAGTGKETQYF
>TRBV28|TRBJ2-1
CASSWAGGGYNEQFF
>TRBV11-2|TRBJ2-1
CASSLEGSGNNEQFF
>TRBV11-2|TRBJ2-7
CASSFETGGFYEQYF
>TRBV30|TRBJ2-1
CAWSVTNTGYIYNEQFF
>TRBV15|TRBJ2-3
CATRPKMWDTQYF
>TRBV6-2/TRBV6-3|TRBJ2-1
CASSYAAGAGYNEQFF
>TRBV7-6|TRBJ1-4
CASRRDRGVNEKLFF
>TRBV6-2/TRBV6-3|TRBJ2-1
CASRKLAGSRHDEQFF
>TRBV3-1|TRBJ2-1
CASSPRSSGSTDEQFF
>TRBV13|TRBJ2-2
CASSSLSPNTGELFF
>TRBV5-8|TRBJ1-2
CASSSLIAKTGGVFYGYTF
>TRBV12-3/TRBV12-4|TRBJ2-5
CASSQGLAGLKTQYF
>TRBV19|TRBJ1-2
CASSASGTGNYGYTF
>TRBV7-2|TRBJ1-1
CASSPSTEAFF
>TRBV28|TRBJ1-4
CASRPQGNDEKLFF
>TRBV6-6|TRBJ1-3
CASSRTASSSGNTIYF
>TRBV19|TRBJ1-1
CASSMWGTEAFF
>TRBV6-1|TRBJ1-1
CASSYVAGTTEAFF
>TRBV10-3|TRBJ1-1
CATRSGTGSTEAFF
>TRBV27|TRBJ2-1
CASRTSGRYNEQFF
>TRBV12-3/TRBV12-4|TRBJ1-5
CASSARGASNQPQHF
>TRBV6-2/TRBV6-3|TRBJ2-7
CASSYGQVNYEQYF
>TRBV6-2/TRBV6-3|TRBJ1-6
CASSYLNSPLHF
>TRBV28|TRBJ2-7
CASSPNYEQYF
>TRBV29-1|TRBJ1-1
CSPYRNTEAFF
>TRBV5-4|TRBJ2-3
CASSLSSGGTDTQYF
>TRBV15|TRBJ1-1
CATSRSGLNTEAFF
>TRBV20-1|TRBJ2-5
CSAAGGQGGFVFQETQYF
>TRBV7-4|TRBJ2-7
CASSAGLADSYEQYF
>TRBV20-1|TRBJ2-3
CSARPLAESTDTQYF
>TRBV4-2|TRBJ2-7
CASPTGGRDEQYF